Listed below are T cell receptor beta chains from one sample, sequenced in a study of spatial heterogeneity in lung cancer. MiXCR, run by TCRdb on the 5' RACE reads, gives a single entry per CDR3 protein. The data contain approximately 10,000 distinct CDR3 sequences, approximately 6.3% of them seen just once; the ten biggest clones take up about 28%. Sequenced here: normal lung tissue next to the tumor, sampled at surgery. Receptors were obtained from a male donor with early-stage non-small cell lung cancer. CDR3s include the opening cysteine and the closing phenylalanine or tryptophan. A D gene is named only where the DNA matches it firmly. Clone size is given for some rows only: seen once, a few or many times, or a class if the clone is expanded.

>TRBJ1-1|TRBD1|many|TRBV27
CASSLFNIYSTGGKTEAFF
TGTGCCAGCAGTTTATTCAACATCTACTCGACAGGGGGAAAAACTGAAGCTTTCTTT
>TRBJ2-7|NA|many|TRBV29-1
CSALSGGGEQYF
TGCAGCGCCCTTAGTGGGGGTGGCGAGCAGTACTTC
>TRBJ1-1|NA|many|TRBV6-2/TRBV6-3
CASSYAGSRVTEAFF
TGTGCCAGCAGTTACGCCGGTAGTAGGGTCACTGAAGCTTTCTTT
>TRBJ2-5|TRBD2|many|TRBV9
CASSVGASGDQETQYF
TGTGCCAGCAGCGTAGGGGCTAGCGGGGACCAAGAGACCCAGTACTTC
>TRBJ1-1|NA|NA|TRBV6-2/TRBV6-3
CVSTQGTEAFF
TGTGTCAGCACCCAGGGGACTGAAGCTTTCTTT
>TRBJ2-1|TRBD2|NA|TRBV20-1
CSALKRGRNNEQFF
TGCAGTGCCCTAAAGCGGGGGCGAAACAATGAGCAGTTCTTC
>TRBJ1-2|TRBD1|NA|TRBV10-3
CAISQKTGANYGYTF
TGTGCCATCAGCCAAAAGACAGGGGCTAACTATGGCTACACCTTC
>TRBJ2-2|NA|medium-sized|TRBV7-2
CASSFVGNTGELLFF
TGTGCCAGCAGCTTTGTTGGGAACACCGGGGAGCTGTTGTTTTTT
>TRBJ1-2|NA|few|TRBV5-6
CASSRGGGYGYTF
TGTGCCAGCAGCCGAGGGGGAGGCTATGGCTACACCTTC
>TRBJ2-7|TRBD1|few|TRBV18
CASSPGQSEQYF
TGTGCCAGCTCACCGGGACAGAGCGAGCAGTACTTC
>TRBJ2-7|TRBD2|medium-sized|TRBV6-1
CASKAREIYEQYF
TGTGCCAGCAAGGCGCGGGAGATCTACGAGCAGTACTTC
>TRBJ2-3|TRBD2|many|TRBV6-5
CASSYTLAGGLADTQYF
TGTGCCAGCAGTTACACACTAGCGGGGGGGCTGGCAGATACGCAGTATTTT
>TRBJ1-5|NA|many|TRBV6-2/TRBV6-3
CASTGVREPQHF
TGTGCCAGCACCGGGGTCCGGGAGCCCCAGCATTTT
>TRBJ2-5|NA|many|TRBV10-3
CAISESETQYF
TGTGCCATCAGTGAGTCAGAGACCCAGTACTTC
>TRBJ1-2|NA|many|TRBV5-1
CASSLERIDNYGYTF
TGCGCCAGCAGCTTGGAGCGGATAGATAACTATGGCTACACCTTC
>TRBJ1-5|NA|medium-sized|TRBV18
CASSPGDQPQHF
TGTGCCAGCTCACCGGGGGATCAGCCCCAGCATTTT
>TRBJ2-7|NA|many|TRBV6-6
CASSPRTREPYEQYF
TGTGCCAGCAGTCCCCGGACCCGGGAACCCTACGAGCAGTACTTC
>TRBJ1-6|NA|many|TRBV14
CASSQGTHRGSPLHF
TGTGCCAGCAGCCAGGGTACCCATCGGGGTTCACCCCTCCACTTT
>TRBJ1-1|NA|many|TRBV29-1
CSVVGPSRGRGTEAFF
TGCAGCGTTGTGGGCCCGTCGAGGGGTAGGGGCACTGAAGCTTTCTTT
>TRBJ1-6|NA|many|TRBV5-6
CASSFRTRERTPLHF
TGTGCCAGCAGCTTCCGGACCCGAGAGAGAACACCCCTCCACTTT
>TRBJ1-1|NA|medium-sized|TRBV20-1
CSARDSENGRMNTEAFF
TGCAGTGCTAGAGATTCTGAAAACGGACGCATGAACACTGAAGCTTTCTTT
>TRBJ2-2|TRBD2|few|TRBV28
CASRLRTSGLPNTGELFF
TGTGCCAGCAGGCTTAGGACTAGCGGGTTACCGAACACCGGGGAGCTGTTTTTT
>TRBJ2-3|NA|many|TRBV9
CASSGQQRDTQYF
TGTGCCAGCAGCGGGCAGCAGCGAGATACGCAGTATTTT
>TRBJ2-2|TRBD1|few|TRBV5-5
CASSFGRGLNTGELFF
TGTGCCAGCAGCTTTGGCAGGGGGCTAAACACCGGGGAGCTGTTTTTT
>TRBJ2-4|NA|many|TRBV5-4
CASSLVGAKNIQYF
TGTGCCAGCAGCTTGGTCGGAGCCAAAAACATTCAGTACTTC